Following are 11 T cell receptor beta chains from one sample sequenced in a study of regulatory T cells in long-lasting Graves disease. According to the study, TCR beta libraries were built with iRepertoire HTBI primers and CDR3-region Arm-PCR. TCRdb independently ran MiXCR on the multiplex PCR reads; one entry per CDR3 protein. The sample records about 240,000 distinct CDR3 sequences, around 20% being singletons. Time point given: newly diagnosed GD, antithyroid drugs for less than 3 months. The TCR library was prepared using RNA isolated from PBMCs. This sample comprised peripheral blood mononuclear cells (PBMCs), obtained at new diagnosis, from a patient treated with antithyroid drugs. The receptors were gathered from a female donor with Graves disease.

V and J are TRBV5-6 and TRBJ1-1; D unclear. The CDR3 sequence is 13 residues long. Trimming cost V 0 bases and J 0 bases, with 3 bases left between them. From germline, CDR1 is SGHDT and CDR2 YYEEEE. As DNA, the CDR3 is TGTGCCAGCAGCTTGGAATTGAACACTGAAGCTTTCTTT. Amino acids: CASSLELNTEAFF.

In its sample, this clonotype was seen many times. This sequence joins TRBV2 and TRBJ2-5, with a possible D match to TRBD2 (6 bases). V was clipped by 6 bases and J by 0 bases, with 14 bases between them. Per germline, CDR1 SNHLY and CDR2 FYNNEI. This CDR3 has 15 amino acids. The CDR3 loop is CASRVGLAYQETQYF. CDR3 nucleotide sequence: TGTGCCAGCAGAGTTGGGCTAGCGTACCAAGAGACCCAGTACTTC.

The J gene is TRBJ2-7, the V gene TRBV6-4, with TRBD2 matching over 10 bases. The ends lost 4 bases at V and 1 base at J; junction bases unmatched: 4. CDR1 is MRHNA, CDR2 SNTAGT, per germline. CDR3 length equals 15 residues. In DNA, the CDR3 is TGTGCCAGCAGTGTGACTAGCGGGCTATCCTACGAGCAGTACTTC. Encoded protein: CASSVTSGLSYEQYF.

The CDR3 DNA is TGCGCCAGCAGCCAAGATCGATGGGAGCCCCAGCATTTT. Translating gives CASSQDRWEPQHF. This chain uses TRBV4-1 with TRBJ1-5; no definite D call. V was shortened by 0 bases and J by 8 bases, with 8 bases between the two germline ends. The germline gives CDR1 MGHRA, CDR2 YSYEKL. The CDR3 runs to 13 residues.

This clonotype was counted many times. The chain links TRBV5-6 to TRBJ2-7; no clear D. The CDR3 consists of 13 residues. From germline, CDR1 is SGHDT and CDR2 YYEEEE. The V end was cut by 3 bases, the J end by 5 bases, with 12 bases between. The CDR3 DNA follows: TGTGCCAGCAGCTACCGCAGAATGAACGAGCAGTACTTC. It specifies CASSYRRMNEQYF.

The table lists this clonotype with a few counts. A much larger clonotype is one base distant, so this may be a read error. J is TRBJ2-5 and V is TRBV10-3, with a possible D match to TRBD1 (8 bases). Germline V gene data show CDR1 as ENHRY and CDR2 as SYGVKD. CDR3 size: 14 residues. The CDR3 coding sequence is TGTGCCACCGGGGGGACAGGCACTAAAGAGACCCAGTGCTTC. This codes for CATGGTGTKETQCF.

This clonotype was seen at least ten times. The CDR3 DNA reads TGCGCCAGCAGCCAGGGACACGCCGACAATGAGCAGTTCTTC. It specifies CASSQGHADNEQFF. The V call is TRBV5-1, the J call TRBJ2-5; possible D gene TRBD1, 6 bases. The DNA end lines up better with TRBJ2-1; the J call may be wrong. CDR3 length: 14 amino acids. Germline V gives CDR1 SGHRS, CDR2 YFSETQ.

There are many counts of this clonotype. The chain couples TRBV6-2 or TRBV6-3 to TRBJ2-3; D possibly corresponds to TRBD1 (6 bases). The CDR3 sequence is 14 residues long. Trimming left V 3 bases short and J 0 bases short, with 7 bases between. Germline V gives CDR1 MNHEY, CDR2 SVGEGT. The CDR3 reads CASSYGQSTDTQYF. The CDR3, as DNA: TGTGCCAGCAGTTATGGACAGAGCACAGATACGCAGTATTTT.

This clonotype was found many times. V gene TRBV14 combines with J gene TRBJ1-3; D call uncertain. CDR1 and CDR2 (germline): SGHDN, FVKESK. The CDR3 sequence is 15 residues long. V was shortened by 1 base and J by 0 bases, with 7 bases between the two germline ends. The CDR3 sequence: CASSQGVFSGNTIYF. DNA of the CDR3: TGTGCCAGCAGCCAAGGGGTGTTCTCTGGAAACACCATATATTTT.

This clonotype was seen ten or more times. This chain links TRBV10-3 with TRBJ2-7; possibly TRBD1 for D (6 bases). Germline lookup yields CDR1 ENHRY and CDR2 SYGVKD. This CDR3 contains 14 residues. Trimming took off 3 bases at V and 4 bases at J, with 13 bases between the two ends. In nucleotides, the CDR3 is TGTGCCATCAGTGAAGGACAGATTACGTACGAGCAGTACTTC. This translates into CAISEGQITYEQYF.

This clonotype has a count of ten or more. V is TRBV20-1 and J is TRBJ2-5; D not resolved. Germline V lookup: CDR1 DFQATT, CDR2 SNEGSKA (reference sequence). This CDR3 spans 12 amino acids. CDR3 DNA sequence: TGCAGCTTCCGAGGTCCCCAAGAGACCCAGTACTTC. It codes for CSFRGPQETQYF.